Here is one TCR beta chain with its context. These data come from a study of blood T cell repertoires in COVID-19. Study-level information: Sources were T cells, B-cell-depleted T cells, or PBMCs; the material itself was cDNA or gDNA.

Repertoires were generated with immunoSEQ multiplex PCR, while TCRdb's copy carries only in-frame clones and drops some. The sample holds about 320,000 clones; roughly 86% are singletons and the top ten take approximately 10%. This CDR3 is 13 amino acids long. The germline CDR1 and CDR2 sequences are MNHNS and SASEGT. Trimming shortened V by 5 bases and J by 7 bases, and 9 bases separated the two germline ends. The origin of this receptor is a woman in her 30s with COVID-19, enrolled during active disease. The V and J genes are TRBV6-1 and TRBJ1-6, with TRBD1 as a possible D gene (5 bases). The specimen sequenced was peripheral blood. CDR3 loop: CASSLRGNSPLHF. The CDR3 region has the DNA TGTGCCAGCAGTCTTAGGGGAAATTCACCCCTCCACTTT.